The 18 T cell receptor beta chains reported below all come from one sample, sequenced in a study of blood T cell repertoires in COVID-19. Clones were read by immunoSEQ multiplex PCR, and TCRdb kept only the in-frame ones, dropping some. The sample shows approximately 210,000 clones, about four fifths of them seen only once. Sequenced material: peripheral blood. The receptors were gathered from a woman between 35 and 50 years old with active or convalescent COVID-19.

V and J are TRBV5-1 and TRBJ2-3, with D perhaps matching TRBD1 (5 bases). Germline V gives CDR1 SGHRS, CDR2 YFSETQ. Deletions cut 4 bases from V and 6 bases from J, with 15 bases between. This CDR3 comprises 14 residues. The CDR3 DNA reads TGCGCCAGCAGCCAGGGCTCCACTGAGGATACGCAGTATTTT. Residues: CASSQGSTEDTQYF.

The chain is built from TRBV24-1 and TRBJ2-1; no definite D call. Germline values: CDR1 KGHDR, CDR2 SFDVKD. The CDR3 consists of 13 residues. V was pared by 1 base and J by 9 bases, with 9 bases between. The CDR3 DNA reads as TGTGCCACCAGTGATTTAGTGCTCGGTGAGCAGTTCTTC. It is translated as CATSDLVLGEQFF.

The gene calls are TRBV30 and TRBJ1-6; TRBD1 might be the D (5 bases). The CDR3 has 15 amino acids. Germline values: CDR1 GTSNPN, CDR2 SVGIG (reference sequence). V lost 2 bases, J lost 6 bases, and 14 bases lay in between. CDR3 amino acids: CAWSPGLGGNSPLHF. As DNA, the CDR3 is TGTGCCTGGAGTCCGGGACTGGGGGGTAATTCACCCCTCCACTTT.

The sample holds one count of this clone. V and J are TRBV5-6 and TRBJ2-2; D ambiguous. The CDR3 is made up of 15 amino acids. The ends were cut back, 1 base at V and 1 base at J, with 8 bases in the middle. Germline V gene sequence: CDR1 SGHDT, CDR2 YYEEEE. CDR3 loop: CASSLPGVNTGELFF. In nucleotides, the CDR3 is TGTGCCAGCAGCTTGCCCGGTGTGAACACCGGGGAGCTGTTTTTT.

This clone was detected once. Other nucleotide sequences in the sample specify the same CDR3. The chain recombines TRBV11-3 with TRBJ1-6; D is unresolved. Trimming left V 5 bases short and J 7 bases short, with 6 bases between. Germline V gives CDR1 SGHNT, CDR2 YENEEA. The CDR3 is 12 residues long. CDR3 loop: CASSSGNSPLHF. The CDR3 nucleotides read TGTGCCAGCAGCAGCGGGAATTCACCCCTCCACTTT.

This clone was observed a handful of times. This chain uses TRBV13 with TRBJ1-1, with 8 bases that match TRBD1. The CDR3 has 15 residues. The germline V gene has CDR1 PRHDT and CDR2 FYEKMQ (reference sequence). V was clipped by 5 bases and J by 1 base; unmatched bases: 6. The CDR3 DNA follows: TGTGCCAGCAGCCCCGCAGACAGGGGGAACACTGAAGCTTTCTTT. It yields the protein CASSPADRGNTEAFF.

This chain joins TRBV29-1 and TRBJ1-1; 7 positions agree with TRBD1. The CDR3 is made up of 14 amino acids. Trimming at V came to 6 bases and at J to 0 bases, leaving 7 bases not matched to a gene. CDR1 and CDR2 from the germline V gene are SQVTM and ANQGSEA. The CDR3 region has the DNA TGCAGCGTCGCGAACAGGGGCATGAACACTGAAGCTTTCTTT. Translating it yields CSVANRGMNTEAFF.

This sequence joins TRBV4-3 and TRBJ2-5; 7 nucleotides line up with TRBD2. Trimming at V came to 0 bases and at J to 2 bases, leaving 12 bases not matched to a gene. CDR1 and CDR2 from the germline V gene are LGHNA and YSLEER. CDR3 length equals 18 residues. CDR3: CASSQDWEAGWGQETQYF. CDR3 coding DNA: TGCGCCAGCAGCCAAGATTGGGAAGCGGGGTGGGGTCAAGAGACCCAGTACTTC.

J is TRBJ2-7 and V is TRBV9; TRBD1 matches at 7 bases. The CDR3 is made up of 12 amino acids. V trimming: 3 bases; J trimming: 4 bases; junction bases outside the gene matches: 1. In germline, CDR1 is SGDLS, CDR2 YYNGEE. The CDR3 is CASSGDRYEQYF. Written as DNA, the CDR3 is TGTGCCAGCAGCGGGGACAGATACGAGCAGTACTTC.

This clone appeared once. Different DNA sequences within this sample yield the same CDR3. V is TRBV2 and J is TRBJ1-6, with D unclear. Germline V gene lookup returns CDR1 SNHLY and CDR2 FYNNEI. The CDR3 loop spans 18 amino acids. Trimming cost V 3 bases and J 0 bases, with 15 bases left between them. Written as DNA, the CDR3 is TGTGCCAGCAGTGACCTAGGGAGGCAGAGCTCCTATAATTCACCCCTCCACTTT. It specifies CASSDLGRQSSYNSPLHF.

The chain employs TRBV12-5 and TRBJ2-5; 11 positions agree with TRBD2. With V trimmed by 6 bases and J by 2 bases, 20 bases remained unmatched. Germline V gene sequence: CDR1 LGHNT, CDR2 FRNRAP. The CDR3 is 20 amino acids. CDR3 protein: CASGNPGLAGDLILQETQYF. CDR3 DNA sequence: TGTGCTAGTGGCAACCCTGGACTAGCGGGCGATTTAATTTTACAAGAGACCCAGTACTTC.

The rearrangement links TRBV5-4 to TRBJ1-1; D remains ambiguous. The CDR3 runs to 13 residues. Deletions cut 4 bases from V and 4 bases from J, with 11 bases between. The V gene's germline CDR1 is SGHNT and CDR2 YYREEE (reference sequence). CDR3 loop: CASSRDLGTEAFF. The CDR3 DNA sequence: TGTGCCAGCAGCCGGGATCTGGGCACTGAAGCTTTCTTT.

There are a few counts of this clone. This CDR3 reads CASSQDLSGVYNEQFF. The CDR3 bases are TGTGCCAGCAGCCAAGATCTAAGCGGAGTCTACAATGAGCAGTTCTTC. The chain is built from TRBV4-2 and TRBJ2-1; D is perhaps TRBD2 (5 bases). This CDR3 is 16 amino acids long. Trimming stripped 0 bases from V and 3 bases from J, with 12 bases between. Germline CDR1 LGHNA, CDR2 YNFKEQ.

The genes are TRBV15 and TRBJ2-2, with 10 bases fitting TRBD2. Germline V gene lookup returns CDR1 LNHNV and CDR2 YYDKDF (reference sequence). The CDR3 runs to 17 residues. The ends lost 0 bases at V and 7 bases at J; junction bases unmatched: 8. The CDR3 region has the DNA TGTGCCACCAGCAGAGAGAGCGGGAGGGCCTCGGTCGGGGAGCTGTTTTTT. Translated: CATSRESGRASVGELFF.

The CDR3, as DNA: TGTGCCAGCAGTTTACAGGGGGCAACTGAAGCTTTCTTT. It specifies CASSLQGATEAFF. The chain uses TRBV12-3 or TRBV12-4 and TRBJ1-1; 8 bases match TRBD1. This CDR3 comprises 13 residues. The J segment lost 5 bases and the V segment lost 2 bases, leaving 1 base of the junction unmatched.

The V gene is TRBV7-9, the J gene TRBJ1-1; possible D gene TRBD1, 5 bases. CDR1 and CDR2 from the germline V gene are SEHNR and FQNEAQ (reference sequence). CDR3 size: 16 residues. The V and J ends lost 2 bases and 1 base respectively, with 14 bases between them. The CDR3 loop reads CASSLRIGGGNTEAFF. CDR3 DNA: TGTGCCAGCAGCTTAAGAATCGGGGGAGGGAACACTGAAGCTTTCTTT.

The chain links TRBV6-5 to TRBJ2-1; D might be TRBD1 (5 bases). The V end lost 0 bases, the J end lost 9 bases, and 18 bases lay between the germline ends. Germline-derived CDR1 and CDR2 are MNHEY and SVGAGI. The CDR3 loop spans 16 amino acids. The DNA of the CDR3 is TGTGCCAGCAGTTACTCGAACATTCAGGGTGGTAGTGAGCAGTTCTTC. It is translated as CASSYSNIQGGSEQFF.

The chain couples TRBV6-5 to TRBJ2-7; 9 bases line up with TRBD1. V trimming: 8 bases; J trimming: 5 bases; junction bases outside the gene matches: 4. The CDR3 length is 12 residues. Germline V gene lookup returns CDR1 MNHEY and CDR2 SVGAGI. The CDR3 DNA reads as TGTGCCAGCCGGGACAGGGCGGACGAGCAGTACTTC. Translating gives CASRDRADEQYF.